A single sample is the source of the 30 T cell receptor beta chains below, sequenced in a study of T cells after yellow fever vaccination. MiXCR, run by TCRdb on the 5' RACE reads, gives a single entry per CDR3 protein. The sample yields 250,000 or so distinct CDR3 sequences, approximately 6.7% seen once. The source was CD4+ T cells sorted from PBMCs, collected on the day of the yellow fever booster vaccination. The receptors here all came from a man aged 30 to 39 who received the YFV17D yellow fever vaccine.

This clonotype has more than one count but fewer than ten. CDR3 nucleotide sequence: TGTGCCAGCAGCTCCTCACGACAACAGCGAGGGGCCAACGTCCTGACTTTC. Translation: CASSSSRQQRGANVLTF. The chain has TRBV7-3 and TRBJ2-6; D is unresolved. The CDR3 runs 17 residues. The V gene's germline CDR1 is SGHTA and CDR2 FQGTGA. Trimming stripped 4 bases from V and 4 bases from J, with 17 bases between.

This clonotype was seen ten or more times. The rearrangement uses TRBV7-6 and TRBJ2-2, with a tentative D call TRBD2 (6 bases). V was clipped by 4 bases and J by 1 base, with 10 bases between them. There are 15 residues in the CDR3. Germline CDR1 reads SGHVS; CDR2 reads FNYEAQ. This chain's CDR3 is CASSSTRGNTGELFF. CDR3 coding DNA: TGTGCCAGCAGCTCGACTAGGGGGAACACCGGGGAGCTGTTTTTT.

This clonotype came up a few times. J is TRBJ1-1 and V is TRBV7-9, with D possibly being TRBD1 (5 bases). The germline V gene has CDR1 SEHNR and CDR2 FQNEAQ (reference sequence). Trimming shortened V by 5 bases and J by 1 base, and 20 bases separated the two germline ends. The CDR3 runs to 17 residues. CDR3 protein: CASSLTRLPDKNTEAFF. Written as DNA, the CDR3 is TGTGCCAGCAGCCTCACTCGTCTTCCGGACAAGAACACTGAAGCTTTCTTT.

This clonotype was seen ten or more times. The chain combines TRBV27 with TRBJ2-3; D ambiguous. The ends were cut back, 2 bases at V and 0 bases at J, with 9 bases in the middle. This CDR3 has 15 residues. CDR1 and CDR2 from the germline V gene are MNHEY and SMNVEV (reference sequence). CDR3 residues: CASSLRRTSTDTQYF. CDR3 bases: TGTGCCAGCAGTTTAAGGCGGACGAGCACAGATACGCAGTATTTT.

This clonotype showed up many times. This chain joins TRBV11-2 and TRBJ2-3; the match to TRBD2 covers 13 bases. Trimming cost V 5 bases and J 0 bases; bases outside gene matches: 11. Germline values: CDR1 SGHAT, CDR2 FQNNGV. The length of the CDR3 is 19 residues. Here the CDR3 reads CASSRAPLGLAGSTDTQYF. DNA for the CDR3: TGTGCCAGCAGCCGAGCCCCATTGGGACTAGCGGGGAGCACAGATACGCAGTATTTT.

At least ten counts were recorded for this clonotype. The genes are TRBV6-2 or TRBV6-3 and TRBJ2-5, with a weak D call TRBD2 (5 bases). CDR3 length equals 13 residues. Germline CDR1 and CDR2: MNHEY and SVGEGT. Trimming took 6 bases from V and 5 from J, leaving 13 bases between them. DNA for the CDR3: TGTGCCAGCAGCCTCGGAGGATTTGAGACCCAGTACTTC. As protein: CASSLGGFETQYF.

This chain connects TRBV19 to TRBJ1-1; 7 bases match TRBD1. Germline values: CDR1 LNHDA, CDR2 SQIVND (reference sequence). The CDR3 length is 14 residues. Losses at the gene ends were 7 bases for V and 7 bases for J; bases not matched to a gene: 12. CDR3 DNA: TGTGCCAGTAACACGAGACAGGGTGGGTTTGAAGCTTTCTTT. Translating it yields CASNTRQGGFEAFF.

This clonotype was seen ten or more times. V is TRBV5-1 and J is TRBJ1-1; 7 nucleotides line up with TRBD1. This CDR3 is built from 17 residues. The J segment lost 4 bases and the V segment lost 4 bases, leaving 16 bases of the junction unmatched. CDR1 is SGHRS and CDR2 is YFSETQ in the germline V gene. CDR3 sequence: CASSQKETGRYATEAFF. The CDR3 DNA reads as TGCGCCAGCAGCCAAAAAGAGACAGGGAGGTACGCCACTGAAGCTTTCTTT.

CDR3 amino acids: CASKNTGVIEGYTF. The CDR3 bases are TGTGCCAGTAAAAATACTGGCGTTATCGAAGGCTACACCTTC. J is TRBJ1-2 and V is TRBV19; D gene ambiguous. This CDR3 has 14 residues. The germline CDR1 and CDR2 sequences are LNHDA and SQIVND (reference sequence). Trimming pared 7 bases from V and 8 bases from J, leaving 20 bases between.

This chain links TRBV15 with TRBJ2-1; 7 positions agree with TRBD2. CDR3 size: 14 residues. The trim removed 6 bases at V and 3 bases at J, leaving 5 bases unmatched. Germline CDR1 is LNHNV and CDR2 is YYDKDF (reference sequence). The CDR3: CATREGGSYNEQFF. As DNA, the CDR3 is TGTGCCACCAGAGAGGGAGGGAGCTACAATGAGCAGTTCTTC.

This clonotype occurred once. The chain carries TRBV28 and TRBJ2-7, with 8 positions matching TRBD2. Germline V gene sequence: CDR1 MDHEN, CDR2 SYDVKM. The CDR3 spans 15 residues. The ends lost 6 bases at V and 0 bases at J; junction bases unmatched: 7. The CDR3 nucleotides read TGTGCCAGCAGCACGAGCGGGAGTAGCTCCTACGAGCAGTACTTC. Amino acid sequence: CASSTSGSSSYEQYF.

At least ten counts were recorded for this clonotype. V usage is TRBV7-2 and J usage is TRBJ2-1; TRBD2 agrees at 7 bases. In germline, CDR1 is SGHTA, CDR2 FQGNSA. The V and J ends lost 1 base and 8 bases, in that order; junction bases with no gene match: 11. This CDR3 contains 16 residues. CDR3 residues: CASSLVLRGSLDEQFF. The CDR3 DNA sequence: TGTGCCAGCAGCTTAGTACTCCGCGGGAGTCTCGATGAGCAGTTCTTC. The variable domain in full, with the rest retrieved from reference TRBV7-2 and TRBJ2-1, is GAGVSQSPSNKVTEKGKDVELRCDPISGHTALYWYRQSLGQGLEFLIYFQGNSAPDKSGLPSDRFSAERTGGSVSTLTIQRTQQEDSAVYLCASSLVLRGSLDEQFFGPGTRLTVL.

The table lists this clonotype with a few counts. This sequence joins TRBV28 and TRBJ2-6; TRBD1 is a possible D gene (6 bases). Trimming cost V 6 bases and J 4 bases, with 13 bases left between them. Germline loops: CDR1 MDHEN, CDR2 SYDVKM. The CDR3 length is 15 residues. The CDR3 nucleotides are TGTGCCAGCAGCCGCACAGGGCCCGGGGCCAACGTCCTGACTTTC. Translated: CASSRTGPGANVLTF. The complete variable domain, with remaining parts taken from reference TRBV28 and TRBJ2-6, reads DVKVTQSSRYLVKRTGEKVFLECVQDMDHENMFWYRQDPGLGLRLIYFSYDVKMKEKGDIPEGYSVSREKKERFSLILESASTNQTSMYLCASSRTGPGANVLTFGAGSRLTVL.

A few counts support this clonotype. V is TRBV5-4 and J is TRBJ1-2; D is perhaps TRBD1 (5 bases). Trimming took off 1 base at V and 2 bases at J, with 18 bases between the two ends. The CDR3 consists of 17 residues. CDR1 SGHNT and CDR2 YYREEE come from the germline V gene (reference sequence). The CDR3 region has the DNA TGTGCCAGCAGCTTGCAAAGTTGGGCCAGGGAAAACTATGGCTACACCTTC. Amino acids: CASSLQSWARENYGYTF.

This clonotype occurred many times. The chain employs TRBV9 and TRBJ2-2, with 7 bases that match TRBD2. The CDR3 extends over 14 amino acids. From germline, CDR1 is SGDLS and CDR2 YYNGEE. After removal of 7 bases from V and 1 base from J, the junction contained 4 bases not matched to a gene. CDR3: CASGSSGNTGELFF. In nucleotides, the CDR3 is TGTGCCAGCGGCTCTAGCGGGAACACCGGGGAGCTGTTTTTT.

This clonotype was detected ten times or more. This chain uses TRBV6-5 with TRBJ2-2; no definite D call. Trimming left V 7 bases short and J 7 bases short, with 13 bases between. CDR1 is MNHEY and CDR2 is SVGAGI in the germline V gene. The CDR3 has 13 amino acids. The DNA of the CDR3 is TGTGCCAGCAAAGCTAGAAATTACGGGGAGCTGTTTTTT. Translated, it gives CASKARNYGELFF.

The V and J genes are TRBV20-1 and TRBJ2-3; the match to TRBD2 covers 7 bases. Per germline, CDR1 DFQATT and CDR2 SNEGSKA (reference sequence). J was trimmed by 6 bases and V by 0 bases; bases with no gene match: 6. The CDR3 has 14 amino acids. The CDR3 loop reads CSARDMRELDTQYF. CDR3 bases: TGCAGTGCTAGAGATATGCGGGAGTTGGATACGCAGTATTTT.

This chain links TRBV20-1 with TRBJ1-6; 9 bases match TRBD1. Per the germline V gene, CDR1 is DFQATT and CDR2 is SNEGSKA (reference sequence). CDR3 length: 15 residues. V dropped 6 bases and J dropped 7; count of bases not matched to a gene: 10. The CDR3 here is CSATRDRAVNSPLHF. The CDR3 DNA follows: TGCAGTGCCACTCGGGACAGGGCCGTAAATTCACCCCTCCACTTT.

This clonotype has at least ten counts. The V gene is TRBV20-1, the J gene TRBJ1-5; 7 bases fit TRBD1. V lost 3 bases, J lost 9 bases, and 8 bases stayed unmatched. The V gene's germline CDR1 is DFQATT and CDR2 SNEGSKA (reference sequence). This CDR3 has 13 residues. CDR3 in amino acids: CSASTTGTGPQHF. As DNA, the CDR3 is TGCAGTGCTAGCACGACAGGGACGGGGCCCCAGCATTTT.

The rearrangement joins TRBV6-1 to TRBJ2-6; D unresolved. CDR3 size: 15 residues. Trimming stripped 6 bases from V and 0 bases from J, with 9 bases between. Per the germline V gene, CDR1 is MNHNS and CDR2 is SASEGT. Here the CDR3 reads CASRRDVSGANVLTF. Written as DNA, the CDR3 is TGTGCCAGCAGAAGAGACGTCTCTGGGGCCAACGTCCTGACTTTC.

At least ten counts were recorded for this clonotype. The V call is TRBV4-3, the J call TRBJ2-2, with TRBD1 matching 7 bases. The V segment lost 4 bases and the J segment 4 bases; nucleotides outside the gene matches: 6. Germline V gene data show CDR1 as LGHNA and CDR2 as YSLEER. There are 15 residues in the CDR3. The CDR3 DNA reads as TGCGCCAGCAGCCCTTTAGCAGGGGGCACCGGGGAGCTGTTTTTT. Encoded protein: CASSPLAGGTGELFF.

This clonotype was seen repeatedly, ten times or more. The chain joins TRBV7-3 to TRBJ2-6, with D tentatively TRBD1 (6 bases). In germline, CDR1 is SGHTA, CDR2 FQGTGA. V was clipped by 5 bases and J by 0 bases, with 14 bases between them. The CDR3 contains 17 residues. The CDR3 is CASSTTGPLSGANVLTF. CDR3 DNA: TGTGCCAGCAGCACGACAGGACCCCTCTCTGGGGCCAACGTCCTGACTTTC.

This clonotype came up a few times. Sequence at one end of the junction differs from germline and may be a read error. This chain uses TRBV20-1 with TRBJ2-3, with 11 positions matching TRBD2. Germline V gene data show CDR1 as DFQATT and CDR2 as SNEGSKA (reference sequence). The CDR3 contains 17 residues. The CDR3 is CCARRSSGRTSTDTQYF. Written as DNA, the CDR3 is TGCTGTGCTAGAAGGTCTAGCGGGAGGACTAGCACAGATACGCAGTATTTT.

The gene calls are TRBV6-6 and TRBJ1-5; D unclear. CDR1 MNHNY and CDR2 SVGAGI come from the germline V gene (reference sequence). This CDR3 contains 15 residues. The ends were cut back, 7 bases at V and 2 bases at J, with 15 bases in the middle. The CDR3 sequence is CASKPPGMGNQPQHF. In nucleotides, the CDR3 is TGTGCCAGCAAGCCCCCAGGAATGGGCAATCAGCCCCAGCATTTT.

This clonotype was detected ten times or more. This rearrangement joins TRBV20-1 to TRBJ2-1; 8 bases are a match to TRBD2. This CDR3 is 16 amino acids long. V dropped 1 base and J dropped 0; count of bases not matched to a gene: 5. Germline values: CDR1 DFQATT, CDR2 SNEGSKA (reference sequence). CDR3 protein: CSARAIAGSSYNEQFF. DNA of the CDR3: TGCAGTGCTAGAGCCATAGCGGGGAGCTCCTACAATGAGCAGTTCTTC.

This clonotype was counted at least ten times. The CDR3 loop is CASRNTMGDTQYF. The CDR3 nucleotides read TGTGCCAGCAGAAACACCATGGGGGATACGCAGTATTTT. The chain uses TRBV28 and TRBJ2-3; no reliable D call. V was trimmed by 6 bases and J by 6 bases, leaving 13 bases between them. Germline-derived CDR1 and CDR2 are MDHEN and SYDVKM. The CDR3 loop spans 13 amino acids.

This clonotype was seen many times. The rearrangement uses TRBV20-1 and TRBJ1-5; the D gene is possibly TRBD1 (5 bases). This CDR3 has 14 amino acids. Deletions cut 3 bases from V and 6 bases from J, with 15 bases between. Germline V gene data show CDR1 as DFQATT and CDR2 as SNEGSKA (reference sequence). This chain's CDR3 is CSARAGISSQPQHF. The CDR3 nucleotides read TGCAGTGCTAGGGCAGGGATAAGTAGTCAGCCCCAGCATTTT.

This clonotype was recorded at least ten times. CDR3 sequence: CSARNNEQFF. The CDR3 nucleotides read TGCAGTGCTAGAAACAATGAGCAGTTCTTC. The chain carries TRBV20-1 and TRBJ2-1; D remains unclear. CDR3 length: 10 residues. The germline gives CDR1 DFQATT, CDR2 SNEGSKA (reference sequence). Trimming pared 2 bases from V and 5 bases from J, leaving 1 base between.

V gene TRBV20-1 combines with J gene TRBJ2-3; D gene ambiguous. V was clipped by 4 bases and J by 1 base, with 6 bases between them. The CDR3 is made up of 12 amino acids. The germline CDR1 and CDR2 sequences are DFQATT and SNEGSKA (reference sequence). The CDR3 reads CSAKYGTDTQYF. The CDR3 region has the DNA TGCAGTGCTAAGTATGGCACAGATACGCAGTATTTT.

The V and J genes are TRBV19 and TRBJ1-5, with a possible D match to TRBD1 (6 bases). Germline lookup yields CDR1 LNHDA and CDR2 SQIVND (reference sequence). The CDR3 contains 12 residues. The V end was cut by 7 bases, the J end by 5 bases, with 9 bases between. In nucleotides, the CDR3 is TGTGCCAGTACGCGACAGGATCAGCCCCAGCATTTT. This gives the protein CASTRQDQPQHF.